This T cell receptor (beta chain) was recorded in a study of blood T cell repertoires in COVID-19. Overall study context: Samples representing acute and convalescent COVID-19 were sourced from the United States, Italy and Spain. From T cells, B-cell-depleted T cells, or PBMCs came the material, which was cDNA or gDNA.

The length of the CDR3 is 13 residues. Per the germline V gene, CDR1 is KGHSH and CDR2 is LQKENI. Trimming at V came to 4 bases and at J to 6 bases, leaving 5 bases not matched to a gene. Original data processing: The authors estimated nucleated cell counts from reference gene primer amplification. This table comes from immunoSEQ multiplex PCR, and its TCRdb copy is limited to in-frame clones, with some not included. V, J and clone size were drawn from that table, and D and trimming were deduced from the DNA. The sample includes about 59,000 clones, around 73% seen only once; the top ten take 10% to 15%.

This TCR came from an elderly man with acute or convalescent COVID-19. Sequenced: peripheral blood. J is TRBJ2-7 and V is TRBV18; 8 nucleotides align to TRBD1. The CDR3 DNA reads as TGTGCCAGCTCACAACAGCAGGGGGCCGAGCAGTACTTC. Amino acid sequence: CASSQQQGAEQYF.